Listed below are T cell receptor beta chains from one sample, sequenced in a study of blood T cell repertoires in COVID-19. The protocol was immunoSEQ multiplex PCR, while the TCRdb copy is restricted to in-frame clones and leaves out a portion. The sample carries about 280,000 clones, roughly four fifths recorded once. The sequenced material came from PBMCs or T cells enriched from blood (not recorded which). Source of these receptors: a man aged 35-49 years who had been exposed to COVID-19. Both conserved end residues are part of each CDR3. D genes are given only for firm matches. Clone size is stated in some rows and not others, as once, few, many or a class when expanded.

D: TRBD1; size: NA; J: TRBJ2-3; V: TRBV5-1; DNA: TGCGCCAGCAGCTTGGTCCCAGGGGGAAGTACAGATACGCAGTATTTT; CDR3: CASSLVPGGSTDTQYF
D: TRBD1; size: NA; J: TRBJ2-2; V: TRBV19; DNA: TGTGCCAGTAGTATTCCAGGGGGCAGGACCGGGGAGCTGTTTTTT; CDR3: CASSIPGGRTGELFF
D: NA; size: once; J: TRBJ1-6; V: TRBV4-1; DNA: TGCGCCAGCAGCCAGGGTAGGGGAAATTCACCCCTCCACTTT; CDR3: CASSQGRGNSPLHF
D: TRBD1; size: NA; J: TRBJ2-6; V: TRBV19; DNA: TGTGCCAGTAGCCCAATCCGGCAGGGGGCTGCCTCTGGGGCCAACGTCCTGACTTTC; CDR3: CASSPIRQGAASGANVLTF
D: NA; size: NA; J: TRBJ1-2; V: TRBV7-9; DNA: TGTGCCAGCAGCTCTAACCCAGGGATGGGCCGTCCCTATGGCTACACCTTC; CDR3: CASSSNPGMGRPYGYTF
D: NA; size: NA; J: TRBJ2-2; V: TRBV19; DNA: TGTGCCAGTCTCATAGGAGGGAGTAACACCGGGGAGCTGTTTTTT; CDR3: CASLIGGSNTGELFF
D: NA; size: NA; J: TRBJ2-4; V: TRBV7-2; DNA: TGTGCCAGCAGCTTAGTAGGGGTTACTAGGGGGGCCAAAAACATTCAGTACTTC; CDR3: CASSLVGVTRGAKNIQYF
D: NA; size: NA; J: TRBJ2-4; V: TRBV30; DNA: TGTGCCTGGAGTTATTCGGGGTCAGTTCAGTACTTC; CDR3: CAWSYSGSVQYF
D: NA; size: NA; J: TRBJ2-3; V: TRBV9; DNA: TGTGCCAGCAGCGTGGACGGGACTTCAACGGATACGCAGTATTTT; CDR3: CASSVDGTSTDTQYF
D: NA; size: NA; J: TRBJ1-2; V: TRBV3-1/TRBV3-2; DNA: TGTGCCAGCAGCACGAAGTCGGGGGAAGGGTATGGCTACACCTTC; CDR3: CASSTKSGEGYGYTF
D: NA; size: NA; J: TRBJ2-7; V: TRBV7-2; DNA: TGTGCCAGCAGCTTAGTACTAGCAGACTACGAGCAGTACTTC; CDR3: CASSLVLADYEQYF
D: TRBD1; size: NA; J: TRBJ2-7; V: TRBV5-4; DNA: TGTGCCAGCAGCTTGCCCACCCGACAGGGGGGCTACGAGCAGTACTTC; CDR3: CASSLPTRQGGYEQYF
D: TRBD1; size: NA; J: TRBJ1-1; V: TRBV15; DNA: TGTGCCACCAGCAGCCGATCCAGAACAGGGGGAAGAGAAGCTTTCTTT; CDR3: CATSSRSRTGGREAFF
D: NA; size: NA; J: TRBJ2-2; V: TRBV3-1/TRBV3-2; DNA: TGTGCCAGCAGCCAAGTACTCGGGGAGCTGTTTTTT; CDR3: CASSQVLGELFF
D: NA; size: once; J: TRBJ1-3; V: TRBV11-3; DNA: TGTGCCAGCAGTGGGCCAAACCAAAACACCATATATTTT; CDR3: CASSGPNQNTIYF
D: NA; size: few; J: TRBJ2-5; V: TRBV5-1; DNA: TGCGCCAGCAGCCCGACAGGGAGGATTGGGGAGACCCAGTACTTC; CDR3: CASSPTGRIGETQYF
D: TRBD1; size: few; J: TRBJ2-3; V: TRBV20-1; DNA: TGCAGTGCTAGTGGGGACAGATGGTCAGATACGCAGTATTTT; CDR3: CSASGDRWSDTQYF
D: NA; size: NA; J: TRBJ1-3; V: TRBV19; DNA: TGTGCCAGCCAGGTGGGGAGCTCTGGAAACACCATATATTTT; CDR3: CASQVGSSGNTIYF
D: NA; size: NA; J: TRBJ2-1; V: TRBV19; DNA: TGTGCCAGTAGTATATCGACACGACGCCGTGGTGAGCAGTTCTTC; CDR3: CASSISTRRRGEQFF
D: NA; size: NA; J: TRBJ2-7; V: TRBV4-1; DNA: TGCGCCAGCAGCCAAGTAGGGAGATATCGGTACTTC; CDR3: CASSQVGRYRYF
D: NA; size: NA; J: TRBJ1-1; V: TRBV5-1; DNA: TGCGCCAGCAGCTGGGGGCTGGGCTCTGAAGCTTTCTTT; CDR3: CASSWGLGSEAFF
D: TRBD2; size: NA; J: TRBJ2-1; V: TRBV5-1; DNA: TGCGCCAGCAGCTTAGGTAGCGGGAGTACGGCTTTCTCCTACAATGAGCAGTTCTTC; CDR3: CASSLGSGSTAFSYNEQFF
D: NA; size: NA; J: TRBJ2-1; V: TRBV24-1; DNA: TGTGCCACCAGTGATGCGCCCGGGAGCACGGTCAATGAGCAGTTCTTC; CDR3: CATSDAPGSTVNEQFF
D: NA; size: NA; J: TRBJ1-2; V: TRBV11-2; DNA: TGTGCCAGCAGCGCATCCGGTGACTTCTATGGCTACACCTTC; CDR3: CASSASGDFYGYTF
D: NA; size: NA; J: TRBJ1-4; V: TRBV30; DNA: TGTGCCTGGACGGGGGGGCTCGGAACTAATGAAAAACTGTTTTTT; CDR3: CAWTGGLGTNEKLFF
D: NA; size: NA; J: TRBJ1-2; V: TRBV7-2; DNA: TGTGCCAGCAGCCCCCACTTAGTTGGCTACACCTTC; CDR3: CASSPHLVGYTF
D: NA; size: once; J: TRBJ1-5; V: TRBV19; DNA: TGTGCCAGTACTCAGACAGGAGGACACAATCAGCCCCAGCATTTT; CDR3: CASTQTGGHNQPQHF
D: NA; size: NA; J: TRBJ2-7; V: TRBV5-1; DNA: TGCGCCAGCAGCTTAGGCCCCCAGACAGGTAGATCCTACGAGCAGTACTTC; CDR3: CASSLGPQTGRSYEQYF
D: NA; size: once; J: TRBJ1-3; V: TRBV18; DNA: TGTGCCAGCTCACCGGTTTTAGTCCACTCTGGAAACACCATATATTTT; CDR3: CASSPVLVHSGNTIYF
D: TRBD1; size: NA; J: TRBJ1-1; V: TRBV5-4; DNA: TGTGCCAGCAGCTTAATACAGGGGACTGGGACTGAAGCTTTCTTT; CDR3: CASSLIQGTGTEAFF
D: NA; size: NA; J: TRBJ2-7; V: TRBV7-2; DNA: TGTGCCAGCAGCTTAGCCGCGGCGAGGGAGCAGTACTTC; CDR3: CASSLAAAREQYF
D: NA; size: NA; J: TRBJ1-2; V: TRBV5-5; DNA: TGTGCCAGCAGCCCCAACCCGACAGCTAACTATGGCTACACCTTC; CDR3: CASSPNPTANYGYTF
D: NA; size: once; J: TRBJ1-3; V: TRBV7-2; DNA: TGTGCCAGCAGCAACGCACGACTCCTCTCTGGAAACACCATATATTTT; CDR3: CASSNARLLSGNTIYF
D: TRBD1; size: NA; J: TRBJ1-5; V: TRBV29-1; DNA: TGCAGCGTTGCCGGGACAGGGATGGAGCCCCAGCATTTT; CDR3: CSVAGTGMEPQHF
D: NA; size: few; J: TRBJ2-2; V: TRBV4-2; DNA: TGTGCCAGCAGCTACAGCACCGGGGAGCTGTTTTTT; CDR3: CASSYSTGELFF
D: NA; size: NA; J: TRBJ2-3; V: TRBV7-9; DNA: TGTGCCAGCAGCTTGACTACAGGCACAGATACGCAGTATTTT; CDR3: CASSLTTGTDTQYF
D: NA; size: NA; J: TRBJ2-2; V: TRBV2; DNA: TGTGCCAGCAGCCTCACGGCGGGAGAGCTGTTTTTT; CDR3: CASSLTAGELFF
D: TRBD1; size: NA; J: TRBJ1-3; V: TRBV7-6; DNA: TGTGCCAGCAGCAAGCCAAGACAGGGCGGAGGAAACACCATATATTTT; CDR3: CASSKPRQGGGNTIYF
D: NA; size: NA; J: TRBJ1-1; V: TRBV5-6; DNA: TGTGCCAGCAGCTTGGACAGGCTGAACACTGAAGCTTTCTTT; CDR3: CASSLDRLNTEAFF
D: NA; size: NA; J: TRBJ1-2; V: TRBV5-4; DNA: TGTGCCAGCAGCTTGAGCCGGGGATCCTATGGCTACACCTTC; CDR3: CASSLSRGSYGYTF
D: NA; size: NA; J: TRBJ1-2; V: TRBV19; DNA: TGTGCCAGTAGTATTGGGCAGGGGAATTCTCGGGGCTACACCTTC; CDR3: CASSIGQGNSRGYTF
D: TRBD2; size: NA; J: TRBJ2-7; V: TRBV11-3; DNA: TGTGCCAGCAGCTTAGATAAGCTAGCGGGAGCCCACGAGCAGTACTTC; CDR3: CASSLDKLAGAHEQYF
D: NA; size: NA; J: TRBJ2-2; V: TRBV27; DNA: TGTGCCAGCAGTTTCAGTGACAGAAATACCGGGGAGCTGTTTTTT; CDR3: CASSFSDRNTGELFF